One sample yielded the 19 T cell receptor beta chains listed below, sequenced in a study of T cells in Graves' hyperthyroidism and ophthalmopathy. The CDR3 regions of TCR beta were amplified from RNA transcripts. The TCR CDR3 was amplified in a first-round RT-PCR using the HTBI primer set. TCRdb processed the multiplex PCR reads anew with MiXCR; each CDR3 protein has one entry. In the table there are a few hundred thousand distinct CDR3 sequences, around 42% of which are singletons. Sample: peripheral blood or thyroid tissue (not recorded which). These TCRs come from a woman younger than 35 with Graves' hyperthyroidism.

The gene calls are TRBV10-3 and TRBJ2-6; 8 bases are a match to TRBD1. J was trimmed by 0 bases and V by 2 bases; bases with no gene match: 9. CDR1 is ENHRY, CDR2 SYGVKD, per germline. The CDR3 is made up of 19 amino acids. As DNA, the CDR3 is TGTGCCATCAGTGAGCCGGGGGACAGGAGACTCTCTGGGGCCAACGTCCTGACTTTC. Amino acids: CAISEPGDRRLSGANVLTF.

This clonotype was seen only a few times. The chain recombines TRBV27 with TRBJ2-7; TRBD2 is a possible D gene (6 bases). Germline V gives CDR1 MNHEY, CDR2 SMNVEV (reference sequence). V lost 6 bases and J 4 bases, leaving 16 bases between the germline ends. This CDR3 has 14 amino acids. The CDR3 sequence is CASSFRGTAYEQYF. In DNA form, the CDR3 reads TGTGCCAGCAGCTTCCGCGGGACGGCTTACGAGCAGTACTTC.

This clonotype was counted many times. The gene calls are TRBV19 and TRBJ1-2, with D unclear. Between the trimmed V and J ends, which lost 5 bases and 5 bases, there was a span of 9 bases. The CDR3 length is 12 residues. Germline V gene sequence: CDR1 LNHDA, CDR2 SQIVND (reference sequence). For the CDR3, the DNA is TGTGCCAGTAGTGCCGATTGGTATGGCTACACCTTC. Protein: CASSADWYGYTF.

This clonotype was recorded at least ten times. The chain uses TRBV20-1 and TRBJ1-3; the D gene is possibly TRBD1 (5 bases). CDR3 length equals 16 residues. Germline-derived CDR1 and CDR2 are DFQATT and SNEGSKA (reference sequence). V lost 5 bases and J 8 bases, leaving 25 bases between the germline ends. The CDR3 here is CSAQGREGDSRHTIYF. The CDR3, as DNA: TGCAGTGCTCAAGGACGTGAAGGGGATAGTAGACACACCATATATTTT.

This clonotype showed up many times. CDR3 protein: CASSVGGNSPLHF. The CDR3 DNA follows: TGTGCCAGCAGCGTAGGAGGTAATTCACCCCTCCACTTT. This chain links TRBV9 with TRBJ1-6; D unclear. The CDR3 loop spans 13 amino acids. Germline V gene data show CDR1 as SGDLS and CDR2 as YYNGEE. V was trimmed by 0 bases and J by 6 bases, leaving 4 bases between them.

The chain links TRBV20-1 to TRBJ1-5; perhaps TRBD1 as D (5 bases). The CDR3 covers 13 residues. Germline loops: CDR1 DFQATT, CDR2 SNEGSKA (reference sequence). Trimming pared 4 bases from V and 11 bases from J, leaving 18 bases between. The CDR3 coding sequence is TGCAGTGCTAAAGACAGCAGGCGGGGGGCCCAGCATTTT. It specifies CSAKDSRRGAQHF.

The sample holds a few counts of this clonotype. The V and J genes are TRBV29-1 and TRBJ2-5; D is possibly TRBD1 (5 bases). This CDR3 has 15 residues. The V and J ends lost 0 bases and 0 bases respectively, with 11 bases between them. The germline V gene has CDR1 SQVTM and CDR2 ANQGSEA. The CDR3: CSVEDGHSYQETQYF. The CDR3 bases are TGCAGCGTTGAAGATGGACATTCGTACCAAGAGACCCAGTACTTC.

The table lists this clonotype with a count of one. The J gene is TRBJ1-2, the V gene TRBV7-2; 7 bases line up with TRBD1. Germline CDR1 SGHTA, CDR2 FQGNSA. This CDR3 comprises 14 residues. V lost 5 bases to trimming and J lost 8 bases; unmatched junction nucleotides: 11. The chain's CDR3 is CASSAGTEHWGYTF. The CDR3 nucleotides are TGTGCCAGCAGCGCCGGGACAGAACATTGGGGCTACACCTTC.

This clonotype was detected ten times or more. The V and J genes are TRBV9 and TRBJ2-7; no reliable D call. Trimming shortened V by 7 bases and J by 5 bases, and 10 bases separated the two germline ends. The CDR3 is made up of 11 amino acids. Germline CDR1 is SGDLS and CDR2 is YYNGEE. The CDR3 loop is CASGTNHEQYF. The CDR3 nucleotides are TGTGCCAGCGGAACTAACCACGAGCAGTACTTC.

A few counts support this clonotype. V usage is TRBV20-1 and J usage is TRBJ2-3; weak D call: TRBD2 (6 bases). The CDR3 length is 17 residues. Germline CDR1 and CDR2: DFQATT and SNEGSKA (reference sequence). The V end was cut by 6 bases, the J end by 1 base, with 23 bases between. CDR3 loop: CSADPGLSLGRTDTQYF. CDR3 DNA sequence: TGCAGTGCGGACCCGGGACTTTCATTGGGCCGCACAGATACGCAGTATTTT.

The V call is TRBV7-2, the J call TRBJ1-3; 7 bases agree with TRBD1. This CDR3 contains 19 residues. In germline, CDR1 is SGHTA, CDR2 FQGNSA. The V segment lost 6 bases and the J segment 0 bases; nucleotides outside the gene matches: 17. The CDR3 DNA is TGTGCCAGCAGTTTCCCCGAGCCCCCGGGACAGAGCTCTGGAAACACCATATATTTT. Protein product: CASSFPEPPGQSSGNTIYF.

The rearrangement joins TRBV3-1 to TRBJ2-2; D is ambiguous. Germline values: CDR1 LGHDT, CDR2 YNNKEL (reference sequence). Trimming cost V 4 bases and J 4 bases, with 7 bases left between them. The CDR3 loop spans 13 amino acids. CDR3 sequence (DNA): TGTGCCAGCAGCCTTATGGGCACCGGGGAGCTGTTTTTT. This codes for CASSLMGTGELFF.

The genes are TRBV7-8 and TRBJ2-5; 14 nucleotides line up with TRBD2. The CDR3 extends over 16 amino acids. V lost 1 base to trimming and J lost 5 bases; unmatched junction nucleotides: 3. From germline, CDR1 is SGHVS and CDR2 FQNEAQ. In nucleotides, the CDR3 is TGTGCCAGCAGCTTAGGGACTAGCGGGAGGATTGAGACCCAGTACTTC. Translating gives CASSLGTSGRIETQYF.

In the case of this clonotype: Possible read error: a much larger clone is one base away. The rearrangement links TRBV29-1 to TRBJ2-1; D uncertain. The CDR3 spans 12 residues. The germline V gene has CDR1 SQVTM and CDR2 ANQGSEA. Trimming shortened V by 8 bases and J by 9 bases, and 17 bases separated the two germline ends. The chain's CDR3 is CSHEDVRSEQFF. The CDR3 region has the DNA TGCAGCCATGAAGACGTTAGGAGTGAGCAGTTCTTC.

This clonotype was observed at least ten times. The chain employs TRBV7-2 and TRBJ2-2, with a weak D call TRBD2 (5 bases). V dropped 4 bases and J dropped 0 bases, with 12 bases sitting between them. Germline V gene data show CDR1 as SGHTA and CDR2 as FQGNSA. CDR3 length: 16 amino acids. CDR3: CASSSVAGTNTGELFF. CDR3 bases: TGTGCCAGCAGCTCGGTTGCGGGCACGAACACCGGGGAGCTGTTTTTT. The whole variable domain, filled in from reference TRBV7-2 and TRBJ2-2, reads GAGVSQSPSNKVTEKGKDVELRCDPISGHTALYWYRQSLGQGLEFLIYFQGNSAPDKSGLPSDRFSAERTGGSVSTLTIQRTQQEDSAVYLCASSSVAGTNTGELFFGEGSRLTVL.

J is TRBJ2-7 and V is TRBV7-3; possibly TRBD2 for D (5 bases). The J call may be wrong; the DNA end is better matched by TRBJ2-1. The CDR3 consists of 13 residues. From germline, CDR1 is SGHTA and CDR2 FQGTGA. CDR3: CASSLFPGKEQFF. For the CDR3, the DNA is TGTGCCAGCAGCTTATTTCCCGGGAAAGAGCAGTTCTTC.

This chain joins TRBV7-2 and TRBJ1-1; a weak D match, TRBD1 (6 bases). Germline V gene sequence: CDR1 SGHTA, CDR2 FQGNSA. Trimming shortened V by 5 bases and J by 11 bases, and 24 bases separated the two germline ends. CDR3 length equals 15 residues. Here the CDR3 DNA reads TGTGCCAGCAGCCCGGGCCCCGACAGGCCCCTTGGGGCTTTCTTT. Protein: CASSPGPDRPLGAFF.

This clonotype appeared once. The chain links TRBV7-9 to TRBJ1-4; 7 bases line up with TRBD1. Germline CDR1 SEHNR, CDR2 FQNEAQ (reference sequence). The length of the CDR3 is 13 residues. V lost 8 bases and J lost 10; bases outside the gene matches: 10. The CDR3 protein is CASGDRDPGKLFF. The DNA of the CDR3 is TGTGCCAGCGGAGACAGGGACCCTGGAAAACTGTTTTTT.

As regards this clonotype: In this CDR3 the conserved last residue, phenylalanine or tryptophan, is missing, so a read error is likely. No DNA is shown, since the ends of the CDR3 on it are uncertain; the CDR3 is the one TCRdb lists. This rearrangement joins TRBV20-1 to TRBJ1-4. Germline lookup yields CDR1 DFQATT and CDR2 SNEGSKA (reference sequence). The CDR3 extends over 8 residues, inclusive of both ends. The CDR3: CSTRVGAS.